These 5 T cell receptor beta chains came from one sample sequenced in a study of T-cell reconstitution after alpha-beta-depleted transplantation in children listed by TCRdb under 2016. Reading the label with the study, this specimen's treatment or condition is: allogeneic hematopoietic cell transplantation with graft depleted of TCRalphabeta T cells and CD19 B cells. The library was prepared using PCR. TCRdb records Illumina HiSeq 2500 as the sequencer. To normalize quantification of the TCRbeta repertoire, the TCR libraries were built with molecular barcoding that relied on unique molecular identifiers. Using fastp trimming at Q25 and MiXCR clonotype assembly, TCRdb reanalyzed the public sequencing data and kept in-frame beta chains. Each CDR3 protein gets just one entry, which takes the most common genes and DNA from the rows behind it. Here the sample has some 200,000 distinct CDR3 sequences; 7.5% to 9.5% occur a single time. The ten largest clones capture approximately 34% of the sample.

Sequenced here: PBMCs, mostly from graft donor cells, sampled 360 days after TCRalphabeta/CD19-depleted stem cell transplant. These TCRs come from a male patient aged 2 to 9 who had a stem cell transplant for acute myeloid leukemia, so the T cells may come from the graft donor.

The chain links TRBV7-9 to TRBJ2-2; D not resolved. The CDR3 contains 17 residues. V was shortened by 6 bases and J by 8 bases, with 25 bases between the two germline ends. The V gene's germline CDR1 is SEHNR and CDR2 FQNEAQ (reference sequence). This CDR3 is CASSLRTLLGVTGELFF. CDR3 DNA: TGTGCCAGCAGTCTTCGGACCCTCCTCGGCGTCACAGGGGAGCTGTTTTTT. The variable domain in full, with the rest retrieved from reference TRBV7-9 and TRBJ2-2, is DTGVSQNPRHKITKRGQNVTFRCDPISEHNRLYWYRQTLGQGPEFLTYFQNEAQLEKSRLLSDRFSAERPKGSFSTLEIQRTEQGDSAMYLCASSLRTLLGVTGELFFGEGSRLTVL.

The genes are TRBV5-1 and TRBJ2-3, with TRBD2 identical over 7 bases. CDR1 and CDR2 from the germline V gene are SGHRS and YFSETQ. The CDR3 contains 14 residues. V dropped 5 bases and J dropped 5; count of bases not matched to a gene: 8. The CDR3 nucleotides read TGCGCCAGCAGTGGCGGGAGACGGGGAGATACGCAGTATTTT. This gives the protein CASSGGRRGDTQYF.

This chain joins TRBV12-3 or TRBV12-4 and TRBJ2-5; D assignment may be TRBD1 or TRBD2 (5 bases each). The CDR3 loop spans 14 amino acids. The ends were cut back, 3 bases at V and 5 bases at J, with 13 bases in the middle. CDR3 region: CASSFLGVGETQYF. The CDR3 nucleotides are TGTGCCAGCAGTTTCTTGGGGGTGGGGGAGACCCAGTACTTC.

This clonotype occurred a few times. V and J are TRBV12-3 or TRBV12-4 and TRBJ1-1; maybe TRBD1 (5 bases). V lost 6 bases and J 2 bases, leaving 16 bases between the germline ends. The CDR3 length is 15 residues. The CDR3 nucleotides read TGTGCCAGCAGCTCCTCCTCAACAGGTAACACTGAAGCTTTCTTT. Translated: CASSSSSTGNTEAFF.

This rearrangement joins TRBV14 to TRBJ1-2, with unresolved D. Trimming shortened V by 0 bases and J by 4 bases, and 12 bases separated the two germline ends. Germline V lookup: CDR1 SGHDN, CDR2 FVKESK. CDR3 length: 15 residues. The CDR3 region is CASSQDGPNTYGYTF. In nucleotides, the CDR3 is TGTGCCAGCAGCCAAGACGGTCCTAATACCTATGGCTACACCTTC.